The rows below give T cell receptor beta chains drawn from one sample of a study of resident and recirculating memory T cells in vitiligo. Generated by immunoSEQ multiplex PCR, the TCRdb table keeps only in-frame clones and is missing some. The sample shows 40,000 to 45,000 clones, approximately 91% of them seen only once. Material: blood. These receptors all stem from a male donor with vitiligo. CDR3s include the opening cysteine and the closing phenylalanine or tryptophan. A D gene is named only where the DNA matches it firmly. Clone size is given for some rows only: seen once, a few or many times, or a class if the clone is expanded.

J gene: TRBJ2-2
D gene: -
V gene: TRBV18
clone size: -
CDR3 DNA: TGTGCCAGCTCACAAATTCAGGGGACCGGGGAGCTGTTTTTT
CDR3 protein: CASSQIQGTGELFF

J gene: TRBJ1-2
D gene: TRBD1
V gene: TRBV6-5
clone size: few
CDR3 DNA: TGTGCCAGCAGTTCCTTCGGGCAGGGGGCCAGCGGCTACACCTTC
CDR3 protein: CASSSFGQGASGYTF

J gene: TRBJ1-4
D gene: TRBD1
V gene: TRBV28
clone size: -
CDR3 DNA: TGTGCCAGCAGAGACAGGGGAACTAATGAAAAACTGTTTTTT
CDR3 protein: CASRDRGTNEKLFF

J gene: TRBJ2-1
D gene: TRBD2
V gene: TRBV30
clone size: -
CDR3 DNA: TGTGCCTGGAGTGTACTGACTAGCGCTTACAATGAGCAGTTCTTC
CDR3 protein: CAWSVLTSAYNEQFF

J gene: TRBJ2-5
D gene: TRBD2
V gene: TRBV5-1
clone size: -
CDR3 DNA: TGCGCCAGCAGCTCTAGAATACGTAACGGGGGGACCAAAGAGACCCAGTACTTC
CDR3 protein: CASSSRIRNGGTKETQYF

J gene: TRBJ1-6
D gene: -
V gene: TRBV9
clone size: -
CDR3 DNA: TGTGCCAGCAGCGCCCTGGACAGCTTTTCACCCCTCCACTTT
CDR3 protein: CASSALDSFSPLHF

J gene: TRBJ2-2
D gene: -
V gene: TRBV5-6
clone size: -
CDR3 DNA: TGTGCCAGCAGCTTGACTTACACCGGGGAGCTGTTTTTT
CDR3 protein: CASSLTYTGELFF

J gene: TRBJ1-1
D gene: -
V gene: TRBV6-5
clone size: -
CDR3 DNA: TGTGCCAGCAGTTACTCGAGGGCTACGAACACTGAAGCTTTCTTT
CDR3 protein: CASSYSRATNTEAFF

J gene: TRBJ1-4
D gene: -
V gene: TRBV6-6
clone size: -
CDR3 DNA: TGTGCCAGCAGTCCTAGGCGGGGGAATGAAAAACTGTTTTTT
CDR3 protein: CASSPRRGNEKLFF

J gene: TRBJ1-2
D gene: -
V gene: TRBV19
clone size: -
CDR3 DNA: TGTGCCAGTAGTGACGTCCGGACATCCCTTTACACCTTC
CDR3 protein: CASSDVRTSLYTF